Below are 25 T cell receptor beta chains sequenced from a single sample in a study of chemoradiotherapy in HPV16-positive cancers. Generated by immunoSEQ multiplex PCR, the TCRdb table keeps only in-frame clones and is missing some. Seen here are 25,000 to 40,000 clones, 88% observed once, and the top ten hold roughly 4.5%. Sequencing was performed on blood, taken from a patient who underwent chemoradiotherapy. The receptor set was obtained from a human donor with HPV-associated anogenital cancer.

The genes are TRBV28 and TRBJ2-7; maybe TRBD2 (6 bases). The V end was cut by 2 bases, the J end by 3 bases, with 11 bases between. The germline CDR1 and CDR2 sequences are MDHEN and SYDVKM. The length of the CDR3 is 14 residues. The CDR3 protein is CASSLELARYEQYF. CDR3 in DNA: TGTGCCAGCAGTTTAGAACTAGCCCGCTACGAGCAGTACTTC.

The J gene is TRBJ2-7, the V gene TRBV28; TRBD1 aligns across 7 bases. The CDR3 is 14 residues long. V was clipped by 6 bases and J by 4 bases; unmatched bases: 9. CDR1 is MDHEN, CDR2 SYDVKM, per germline. The CDR3 DNA sequence: TGTGCCAGCAGAGGGGGCTACACCCAATACGAGCAGTACTTC. Translation: CASRGGYTQYEQYF. The full variable domain, with the rest looked up from reference TRBV28 and TRBJ2-7, is DVKVTQSSRYLVKRTGEKVFLECVQDMDHENMFWYRQDPGLGLRLIYFSYDVKMKEKGDIPEGYSVSREKKERFSLILESASTNQTSMYLCASRGGYTQYEQYFGPGTRLTVT.

The rearrangement joins TRBV5-4 to TRBJ2-2; D is perhaps TRBD1 or TRBD2 (5 bases each). Germline V CDR1 and CDR2: SGHNT, YYREEE (reference sequence). The CDR3 sequence is 13 residues long. The ends were cut back, 1 base at V and 8 bases at J, with 9 bases in the middle. CDR3 nucleotide sequence: TGTGCCAGCAGCTTGAGGGACGTTGGGGAGCTGTTTTTT. This gives the protein CASSLRDVGELFF. Looking up the rest from reference TRBV5-4 and TRBJ2-2 gives the full variable domain: ETGVTQSPTHLIKTRGQQVTLRCSSQSGHNTVSWYQQALGQGPQFIFQYYREEENGRGNFPPRFSGLQFPNYSSELNVNALELDDSALYLCASSLRDVGELFFGEGSRLTVL.

This clone was picked up one time. This chain links TRBV7-2 with TRBJ2-6; D ambiguous. Germline lookup yields CDR1 SGHTA and CDR2 FQGNSA. This CDR3 region has 18 residues. V was pared by 5 bases and J by 0 bases, with 17 bases between. The CDR3 DNA is TGTGCCAGCAGCCTATACTGGACCGTAAACTCTGGGGCCAACGTCCTGACTTTC. This gives the protein CASSLYWTVNSGANVLTF.

CDR3: CASSISAGGSYNEQFF. CDR3 in DNA: TGTGCCAGTAGTATCTCGGCCGGGGGGTCCTACAATGAGCAGTTCTTC. The V call is TRBV19, the J call TRBJ2-1; 7 bases match TRBD2. V was pared by 3 bases and J by 1 base, with 6 bases of the junction left unmatched. The germline gives CDR1 LNHDA, CDR2 SQIVND (reference sequence). There are 16 residues in the CDR3.

The chain uses TRBV5-4 and TRBJ1-2; D gene ambiguous. This CDR3 has 11 amino acids. Germline CDR1 reads SGHNT; CDR2 reads YYREEE (reference sequence). V lost 0 bases to trimming and J lost 8 bases, with 5 bases between them. The CDR3 DNA reads TGTGCCAGCAGCTTGGGTTGGGGCTACACCTTC. Translating gives CASSLGWGYTF.

The chain carries TRBV6-1 and TRBJ2-1; either TRBD1 or TRBD2 may fit D (7 bases each). Germline V gives CDR1 MNHNS, CDR2 SASEGT. Trimming stripped 5 bases from V and 10 bases from J, with 15 bases between. The length of the CDR3 is 13 residues. The CDR3 protein is CASSPSGGGEQFF. CDR3 nucleotides: TGTGCCAGCAGTCCCTCAGGGGGGGGAGAGCAGTTCTTC.

The chain employs TRBV18 and TRBJ2-7, with D unresolved. The CDR3 loop spans 14 amino acids. Deletions cut 8 bases from V and 5 bases from J, with 19 bases between. Per germline, CDR1 KGHSH and CDR2 LQKENI. As DNA, the CDR3 is TGTGCCAGCGCGATGGGCGGTGAAGTTGACGAGCAGTACTTC. Translating gives CASAMGGEVDEQYF.

The V call is TRBV7-2, the J call TRBJ2-7; the match to TRBD2 covers 10 bases. The germline V gene has CDR1 SGHTA and CDR2 FQGNSA. The CDR3 runs to 15 residues. V shed 4 bases and J 1 base; nucleotides not matched to a gene: 4. The CDR3 reads CASSSGLAYSYEQYF. The CDR3 bases are TGTGCCAGCAGCTCGGGACTAGCGTATTCCTACGAGCAGTACTTC.

The chain recombines TRBV29-1 with TRBJ2-7; 14 nucleotides match TRBD2. Germline V gene data show CDR1 as SQVTM and CDR2 as ANQGSEA. V lost 5 bases and J lost 5; bases outside the gene matches: 11. This CDR3 spans 16 amino acids. The DNA for the CDR3 is TGCAGCGTTACCGGGACTAGCGGGAGAAAGACCAACGAGCAGTACTTC. Its protein product is CSVTGTSGRKTNEQYF.

Note on this clone: One junction end does not reproduce the germline sequence, and a read error may be involved. The rearrangement uses TRBV7-9 and TRBJ2-7; 10 nucleotides agree with TRBD2. The CDR3 is made up of 11 amino acids. Germline CDR1 reads SEHNR; CDR2 reads FQNEAQ (reference sequence). DNA for the CDR3: TGTGCCAGCAGCTTTGGGGGACTAGCGATCTTC. Its protein is CASSFGGLAIF.

The chain links TRBV11-3 to TRBJ1-2; 8 bases align to TRBD1. The J segment lost 4 bases and the V segment lost 4 bases, leaving 8 bases of the junction unmatched. Germline values: CDR1 SGHNT, CDR2 YENEEA. The CDR3 runs to 15 residues. The CDR3 sequence: CASSYSGGFFYGYTF. Here the CDR3 DNA reads TGTGCCAGCAGCTATTCAGGGGGCTTTTTCTATGGCTACACCTTC.

V and J are TRBV9 and TRBJ1-2; 10 bases agree with TRBD1. CDR1 is SGDLS, CDR2 YYNGEE, per germline. The CDR3 consists of 15 residues. Trimming removed 3 bases from V and 7 bases from J; junction bases left unmatched: 9. CDR3 nucleotides: TGTGCCAGCAGCGACCAGCCGGGACAGGGGTTTGGCTACACCTTC. Its translation is CASSDQPGQGFGYTF.

The V and J genes are TRBV18 and TRBJ1-1; 10 nucleotides align to TRBD1. Per germline, CDR1 KGHSH and CDR2 LQKENI. This CDR3 spans 13 amino acids. Losses at the gene ends were 6 bases for V and 10 bases for J; bases not matched to a gene: 8. The CDR3 region has the DNA TGTGCCAGCTCGCCTACGGACAGGGGGAGAGCTTTCTTT. This gives the protein CASSPTDRGRAFF.

The rearrangement joins TRBV11-1 to TRBJ1-2; 8 bases match TRBD1. V dropped 1 base and J dropped 2; count of bases not matched to a gene: 6. From germline, CDR1 is SGHAT and CDR2 FQDESV (reference sequence). The CDR3 is made up of 16 amino acids. The CDR3 DNA follows: TGTGCCAGCAGCTTAGACACGCGGACAGGGAACTATGGCTACACCTTC. It specifies CASSLDTRTGNYGYTF.

J is TRBJ2-1 and V is TRBV6-1; D gene uncertain. CDR1 is MNHNS, CDR2 SASEGT, per germline. The germline V and J ends were trimmed by 0 bases and 4 bases, with 1 base remaining between them. There are 12 residues in the CDR3. The CDR3 sequence: CASSEAYNEQFF. For the CDR3, the DNA is TGTGCCAGCAGTGAAGCGTACAATGAGCAGTTCTTC.

This clone occurred once. The chain has TRBV5-1 and TRBJ2-5; D ambiguous. The CDR3 has 11 residues. Germline-derived CDR1 and CDR2 are SGHRS and YFSETQ. V was cut by 5 bases and J by 2 bases, with 4 bases left in between. The CDR3 nucleotides are TGCGCCAGCAGGGAACAAGAGACCCAGTACTTC. Residues: CASREQETQYF.

This sequence joins TRBV7-6 and TRBJ2-1, with 9 bases identical to TRBD1. CDR1 and CDR2 from the germline V gene are SGHVS and FNYEAQ. CDR3 length equals 14 residues. The trim removed 5 bases at V and 6 bases at J, leaving 5 bases unmatched. The CDR3, as DNA: TGTGCCAGCAGCCCGGGACAGGGTCCCAATGAGCAGTTCTTC. The encoded protein is CASSPGQGPNEQFF. The full variable domain, its missing parts supplied by reference TRBV7-6 and TRBJ2-1, is GAGVSQSPRYKVTKRGQDVALRCDPISGHVSLYWYRQALGQGPEFLTYFNYEAQQDKSGLPNDRFSAERPEGSISTLTIQRTEQRDSAMYRCASSPGQGPNEQFFGPGTRLTVL.

This chain links TRBV28 with TRBJ1-2; the D gene is possibly TRBD1 (5 bases). Looked up from germline, CDR1 is MDHEN and CDR2 is SYDVKM. The CDR3 extends over 15 amino acids. The V end lost 3 bases, the J end lost 2 bases, and 13 bases lay between the germline ends. CDR3 loop: CASSFVDRRNYGYTF. The CDR3, as DNA: TGTGCCAGCAGTTTTGTAGACAGACGAAACTATGGCTACACCTTC.

The chain is built from TRBV7-8 and TRBJ1-2; the D gene is possibly TRBD1 (5 bases). The V gene's germline CDR1 is SGHVS and CDR2 FQNEAQ. V lost 5 bases and J 7 bases, leaving 11 bases between the germline ends. CDR3 length equals 12 residues. The DNA of the CDR3 is TGTGCCAGCAGCGACGGGACTAGTGGCTACACCTTC. Translated, it gives CASSDGTSGYTF. Combining the CDR3 with reference TRBV7-8 and TRBJ1-2 gives the whole variable domain GAGVSQSPRYKVAKRGQDVALRCDPISGHVSLFWYQQALGQGPEFLTYFQNEAQLDKSGLPSDRFFAERPEGSVSTLKIQRTQQEDSAVYLCASSDGTSGYTFGSGTRLTVV.

This chain uses TRBV15 with TRBJ2-1, with D perhaps TRBD1 or TRBD2 (5 bases each). Trimming took 6 bases from V and 9 from J, leaving 18 bases between them. The CDR3 is made up of 14 amino acids. From germline, CDR1 is LNHNV and CDR2 YYDKDF (reference sequence). CDR3 sequence: CATRRISSGGEQFF. CDR3 bases: TGTGCCACCAGACGCATTTCCAGTGGGGGTGAGCAGTTCTTC. Filled out from reference TRBV15 and TRBJ2-1, the complete variable domain reads DAMVIQNPRYQVTQFGKPVTLSCSQTLNHNVMYWYQQKSSQAPKLLFHYYDKDFNNEADTPDNFQSRRPNTSFCFLDIRSPGLGDTAMYLCATRRISSGGEQFFGPGTRLTVL.

The chain links TRBV9 to TRBJ2-5, with D perhaps TRBD2 (5 bases). Trimming left V 2 bases short and J 5 bases short, with 16 bases between. The CDR3 spans 15 residues. Germline V gene data show CDR1 as SGDLS and CDR2 as YYNGEE. Written as DNA, the CDR3 is TGTGCCAGCAGCGTCACCCCAACTAGAAAGGAGACCCAGTACTTC. It codes for CASSVTPTRKETQYF.

The chain uses TRBV10-2 and TRBJ2-5, with D uncertain. V lost 4 bases and J 2 bases, leaving 11 bases between the germline ends. CDR3 size: 14 residues. CDR1 is WSHSY and CDR2 is SAAADI in the germline V gene. The CDR3 loop reads CASSVRPKQETQYF. CDR3 coding DNA: TGCGCCAGCAGTGTACGACCTAAGCAAGAGACCCAGTACTTC.

This chain joins TRBV9 and TRBJ2-5, with a tentative D call TRBD2 (5 bases). CDR1 is SGDLS, CDR2 YYNGEE, per germline. The CDR3 has 14 residues. V lost 6 bases to trimming and J lost 2 bases, with 14 bases between them. The CDR3 sequence: CASNRGPPQETQYF. CDR3 bases: TGTGCCAGCAACCGCGGGCCCCCACAAGAGACCCAGTACTTC.

J is TRBJ1-1 and V is TRBV29-1; D possibly corresponds to TRBD1 (5 bases). The germline CDR1 and CDR2 sequences are SQVTM and ANQGSEA. The CDR3 runs to 14 residues. The V and J ends lost 5 bases and 0 bases respectively, with 13 bases between them. The CDR3 DNA follows: TGCAGCGTTCGGGGCACAGCCATGAACACTGAAGCTTTCTTT. It encodes CSVRGTAMNTEAFF. The full variable domain, rest sourced from reference TRBV29-1 and TRBJ1-1, is SAVISQKPSRDICQRGTSLTIQCQVDSQVTMMFWYRQQPGQSLTLIATANQGSEATYESGFVIDKFPISRPNLTFSTLTVSNMSPEDSSIYLCSVRGTAMNTEAFFGQGTRLTVV.